This T cell receptor beta chain was captured in a study of shared clonotypes between healthy human individuals. V gave up 5 bases and J gave up 6 bases, with 16 bases separating them. The V gene's germline CDR1 is SNHLY and CDR2 FYNNEI. The CDR3 runs 14 residues. Study-level points and caveats: The researchers took only blood, and tissue repertoires probably look different. Researchers found naive subsets generally carried larger estimated richness than memory subsets.

This clone has just a few counts. Its antigen is unknown. Deep-level settings were used for running the assay. Per the original data handling: From ImmunoSEQ came sequences covering only the junction and carrying no quality scores, so filtering differed. The assay was immunoSEQ multiplex PCR, and TCRdb's table has in-frame clones only and misses some. That table gives V, J and clone size, and the DNA gave D and trimming. The data hold some 2 million clones, with 85% to 95% observed a single time. The sequenced material came from naive CD4+ T cells sorted from blood. Subset noted: CD45RA+ positively selected. The chain uses TRBV2 and TRBJ1-2; D is unresolved. This TCR was recovered from a man in his late teens or twenties in good health. This CDR3 reads CASSPSTKVDGYTF. The CDR3 DNA is TGTGCCAGCAGTCCTTCGACTAAGGTTGATGGCTACACCTTC.